This T cell receptor beta chain originates from a study of cytomegalovirus exposure and HLA in healthy donors. CDR3 length equals 18 residues. Germline V gives CDR1 SGHVS, CDR2 FNYEAQ. Trimming took 2 bases from V and 4 from J, leaving 24 bases between them. This PCR relied on a set of 60 Vbeta primers and 13 Jbeta primers. Data came from immunoSEQ multiplex PCR; TCRdb stores just in-frame clones and leaves some out. The table has approximately 220,000 clones, about 75% seen once. This chain links TRBV7-6 with TRBJ2-7; D possibly corresponds to TRBD2 (6 bases). This receptor was identified in a woman in her 30s in good health and CMV-seronegative. Source material: PBMCs. The CDR3 DNA sequence: TGTGCCAGCAGCTTATTCCCGCCGGGGGAGCATTTCGCGTACGAGCAGTACTTC. Translating it yields CASSLFPPGEHFAYEQYF.